This T cell receptor beta chain stems from a study of control samples from healthy donors and cancer patients. Method: immunoSEQ multiplex PCR; TCRdb's copy keeps in-frame clones and lacks some. The data show almost 90,000 clones, 86% seen once. Germline assignment: CDR1 SGHNT and CDR2 YENEEA. CDR3 length equals 13 residues. Trimming took 1 base from V and 5 from J, leaving 8 bases between them. The receptor was derived from a man aged 25 to 45 in good health. Sequencing input: blood. The chain carries TRBV11-3 and TRBJ2-5; D remains unclear. The CDR3 region has the DNA TGTGCCAGCAGCTTAGGGTCCAGGGAGACCCAGTACTTC. This codes for CASSLGSRETQYF.